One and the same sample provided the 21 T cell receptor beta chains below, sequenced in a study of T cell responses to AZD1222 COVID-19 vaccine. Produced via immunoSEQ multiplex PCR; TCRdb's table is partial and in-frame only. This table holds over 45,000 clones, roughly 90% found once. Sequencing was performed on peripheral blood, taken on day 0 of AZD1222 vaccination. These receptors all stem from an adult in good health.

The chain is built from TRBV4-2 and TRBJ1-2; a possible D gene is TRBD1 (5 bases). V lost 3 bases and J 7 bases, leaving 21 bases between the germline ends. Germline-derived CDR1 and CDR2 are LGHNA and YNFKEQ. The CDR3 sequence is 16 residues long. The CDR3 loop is CASSQQEGVRGGGYTF. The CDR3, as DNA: TGTGCCAGCAGCCAGCAAGAAGGGGTAAGGGGAGGTGGCTACACCTTC.

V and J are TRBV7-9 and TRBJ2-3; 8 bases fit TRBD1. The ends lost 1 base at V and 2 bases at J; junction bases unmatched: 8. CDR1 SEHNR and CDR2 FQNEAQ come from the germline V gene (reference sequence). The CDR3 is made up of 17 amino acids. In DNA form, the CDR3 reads TGTGCCAGCAGCTTAGGAATGAGACAGGGGAACACAGATACGCAGTATTTT. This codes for CASSLGMRQGNTDTQYF.

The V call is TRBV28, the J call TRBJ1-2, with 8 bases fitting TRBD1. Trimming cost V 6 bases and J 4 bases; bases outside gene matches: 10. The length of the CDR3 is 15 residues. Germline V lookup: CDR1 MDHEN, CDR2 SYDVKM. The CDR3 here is CASSKSGQGGYGYTF. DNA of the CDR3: TGTGCCAGCAGCAAGTCTGGACAGGGAGGCTATGGCTACACCTTC.

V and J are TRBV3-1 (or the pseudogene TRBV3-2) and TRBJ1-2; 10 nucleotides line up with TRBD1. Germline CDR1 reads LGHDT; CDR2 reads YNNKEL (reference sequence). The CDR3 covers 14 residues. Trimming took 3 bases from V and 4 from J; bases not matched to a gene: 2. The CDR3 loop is CASSQGQGTYGYTF. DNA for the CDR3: TGTGCCAGCAGCCAGGGACAGGGGACCTATGGCTACACCTTC.

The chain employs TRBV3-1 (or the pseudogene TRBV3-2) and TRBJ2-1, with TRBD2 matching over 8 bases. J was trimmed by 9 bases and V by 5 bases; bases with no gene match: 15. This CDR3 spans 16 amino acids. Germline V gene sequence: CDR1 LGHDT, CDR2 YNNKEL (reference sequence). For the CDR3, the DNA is TGTGCCAGCAGCACCCCCTTAGCGGGAAGGGTCACTGAGCAGTTCTTC. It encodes CASSTPLAGRVTEQFF.

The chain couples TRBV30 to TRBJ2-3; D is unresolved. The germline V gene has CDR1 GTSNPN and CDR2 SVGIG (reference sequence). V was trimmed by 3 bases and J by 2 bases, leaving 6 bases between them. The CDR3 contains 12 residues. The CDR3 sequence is CAWSWSTDTQYF. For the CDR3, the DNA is TGTGCCTGGAGCTGGTCCACAGATACGCAGTATTTT.

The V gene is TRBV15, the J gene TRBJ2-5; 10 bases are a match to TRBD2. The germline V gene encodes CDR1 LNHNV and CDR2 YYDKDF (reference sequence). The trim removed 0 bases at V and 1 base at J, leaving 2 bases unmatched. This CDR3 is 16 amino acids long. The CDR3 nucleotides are TGTGCCACCAGCAGAGATAGCGGGAGGCCCCAAGAGACCCAGTACTTC. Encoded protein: CATSRDSGRPQETQYF.

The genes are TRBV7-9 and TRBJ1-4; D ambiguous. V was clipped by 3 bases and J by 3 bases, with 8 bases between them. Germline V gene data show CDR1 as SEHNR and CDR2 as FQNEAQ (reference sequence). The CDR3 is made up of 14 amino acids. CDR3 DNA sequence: TGTGCCAGCAGCTTGGGTTCGGCTAATGAAAAACTGTTTTTT. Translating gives CASSLGSANEKLFF.

DNA of the CDR3: TGTGCCAGCAGTTACTCCGGACAGGGGGAGTACGAGCAGTACTTC. Translated: CASSYSGQGEYEQYF. The chain carries TRBV6-6 and TRBJ2-7; TRBD1 matches at 10 bases. V trimming: 0 bases; J trimming: 4 bases; junction bases outside the gene matches: 3. This CDR3 spans 15 amino acids. Germline V gives CDR1 MNHNY, CDR2 SVGAGI (reference sequence).

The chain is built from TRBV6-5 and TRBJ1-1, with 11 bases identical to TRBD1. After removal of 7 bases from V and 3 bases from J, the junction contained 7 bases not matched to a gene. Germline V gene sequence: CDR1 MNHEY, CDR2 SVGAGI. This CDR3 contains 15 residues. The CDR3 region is CASTLGTGGDTEAFF. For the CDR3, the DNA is TGTGCCAGCACCCTGGGGACAGGGGGGGACACTGAAGCTTTCTTT.

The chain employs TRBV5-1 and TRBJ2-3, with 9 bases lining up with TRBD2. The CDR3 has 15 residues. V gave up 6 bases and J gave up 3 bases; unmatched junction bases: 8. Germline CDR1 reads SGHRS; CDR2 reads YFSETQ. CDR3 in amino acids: CASIETSGVTDTQYF. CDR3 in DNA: TGCGCCAGCATCGAGACTAGCGGAGTTACAGATACGCAGTATTTT.

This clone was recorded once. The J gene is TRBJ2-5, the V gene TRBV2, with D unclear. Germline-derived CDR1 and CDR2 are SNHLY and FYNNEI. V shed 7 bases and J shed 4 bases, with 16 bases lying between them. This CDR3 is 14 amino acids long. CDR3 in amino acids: CASKLGRLRETQYF. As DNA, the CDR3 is TGTGCCAGCAAGCTCGGCCGGCTACGAGAGACCCAGTACTTC.

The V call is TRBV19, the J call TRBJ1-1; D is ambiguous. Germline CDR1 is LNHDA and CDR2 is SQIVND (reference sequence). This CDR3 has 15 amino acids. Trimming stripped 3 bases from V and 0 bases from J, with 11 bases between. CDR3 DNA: TGTGCCAGTAGTATTAATTGGTGGATGAACACTGAAGCTTTCTTT. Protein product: CASSINWWMNTEAFF.

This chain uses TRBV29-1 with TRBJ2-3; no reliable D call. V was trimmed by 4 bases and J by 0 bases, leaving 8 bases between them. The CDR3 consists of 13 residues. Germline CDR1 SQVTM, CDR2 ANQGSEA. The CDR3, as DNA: TGCAGCGTTGCCCGGGTCAGCACAGATACGCAGTATTTT. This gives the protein CSVARVSTDTQYF.

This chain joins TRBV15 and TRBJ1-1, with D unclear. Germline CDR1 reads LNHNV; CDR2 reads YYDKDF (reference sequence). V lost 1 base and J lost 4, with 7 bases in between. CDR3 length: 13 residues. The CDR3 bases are TGTGCCACCAGCAGAGGTGATCCCACTGAAGCTTTCTTT. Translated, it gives CATSRGDPTEAFF. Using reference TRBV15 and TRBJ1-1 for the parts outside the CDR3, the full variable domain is DAMVIQNPRYQVTQFGKPVTLSCSQTLNHNVMYWYQQKSSQAPKLLFHYYDKDFNNEADTPDNFQSRRPNTSFCFLDIRSPGLGDTAMYLCATSRGDPTEAFFGQGTRLTVV.

CDR3 sequence reads: CASSVGGGTNEKLFF. The DNA for the CDR3 is TGTGCCAGCAGCGTAGGTGGTGGTACTAATGAAAAACTGTTTTTT. This chain connects TRBV9 to TRBJ1-4, with D uncertain. Germline CDR1 is SGDLS and CDR2 is YYNGEE. The CDR3 loop spans 15 amino acids. The V end lost 0 bases, the J end lost 2 bases, and 8 bases lay between the germline ends.

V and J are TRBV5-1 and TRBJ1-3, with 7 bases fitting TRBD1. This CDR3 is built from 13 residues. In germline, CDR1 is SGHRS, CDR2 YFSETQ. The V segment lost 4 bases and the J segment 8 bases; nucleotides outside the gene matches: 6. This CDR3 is CASSNRGYDTIYF. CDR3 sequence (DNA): TGCGCCAGCAGCAACAGGGGTTACGACACCATATATTTT.

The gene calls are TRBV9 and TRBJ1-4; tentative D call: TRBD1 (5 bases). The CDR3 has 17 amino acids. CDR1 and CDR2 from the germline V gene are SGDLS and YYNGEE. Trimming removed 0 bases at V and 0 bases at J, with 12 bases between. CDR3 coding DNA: TGTGCCAGCAGCGTAGGTGGGGGGTCTGCAACTAATGAAAAACTGTTTTTT. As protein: CASSVGGGSATNEKLFF.

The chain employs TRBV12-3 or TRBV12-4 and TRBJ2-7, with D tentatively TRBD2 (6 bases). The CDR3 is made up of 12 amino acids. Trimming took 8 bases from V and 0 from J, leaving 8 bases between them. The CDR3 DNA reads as TGTGCCAGCGGGAGGAGCTCCTACGAGCAGTACTTC. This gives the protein CASGRSSYEQYF.

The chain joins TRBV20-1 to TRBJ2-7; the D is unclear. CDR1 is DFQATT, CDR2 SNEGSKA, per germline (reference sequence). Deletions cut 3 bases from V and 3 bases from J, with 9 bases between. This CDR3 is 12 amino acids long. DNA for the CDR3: TGCAGTGCTAGTTTGCTGAGCTACGAGCAGTACTTC. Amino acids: CSASLLSYEQYF.

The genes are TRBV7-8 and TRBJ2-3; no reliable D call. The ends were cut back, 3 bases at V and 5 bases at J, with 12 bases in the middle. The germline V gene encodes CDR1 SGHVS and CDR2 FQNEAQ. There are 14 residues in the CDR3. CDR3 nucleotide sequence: TGTGCCAGCAGCTTGAGGCAGAGTTTAGATACGCAGTATTTT. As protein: CASSLRQSLDTQYF.